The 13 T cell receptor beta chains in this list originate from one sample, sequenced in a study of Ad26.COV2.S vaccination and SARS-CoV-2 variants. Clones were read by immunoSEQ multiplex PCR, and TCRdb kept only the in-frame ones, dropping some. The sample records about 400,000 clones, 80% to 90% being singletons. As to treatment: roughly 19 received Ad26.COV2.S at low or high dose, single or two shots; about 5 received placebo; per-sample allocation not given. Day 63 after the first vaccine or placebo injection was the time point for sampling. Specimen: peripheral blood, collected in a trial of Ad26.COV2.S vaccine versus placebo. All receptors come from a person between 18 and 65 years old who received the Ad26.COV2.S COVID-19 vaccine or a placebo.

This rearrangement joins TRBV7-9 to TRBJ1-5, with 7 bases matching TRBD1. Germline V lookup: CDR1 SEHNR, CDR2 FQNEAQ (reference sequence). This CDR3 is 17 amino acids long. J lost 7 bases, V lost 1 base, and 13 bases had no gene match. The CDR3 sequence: CASSLGGRRGGRQPQHF. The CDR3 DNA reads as TGTGCCAGCAGCTTAGGCGGTCGCAGGGGGGGACGGCAGCCCCAGCATTTT.

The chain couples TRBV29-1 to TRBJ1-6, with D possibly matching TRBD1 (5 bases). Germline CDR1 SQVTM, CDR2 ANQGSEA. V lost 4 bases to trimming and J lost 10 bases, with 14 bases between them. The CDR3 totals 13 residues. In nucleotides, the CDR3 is TGCAGCGTTGCGAAGGGGCGGGAATCACCCCTCCACTTT. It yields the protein CSVAKGRESPLHF.

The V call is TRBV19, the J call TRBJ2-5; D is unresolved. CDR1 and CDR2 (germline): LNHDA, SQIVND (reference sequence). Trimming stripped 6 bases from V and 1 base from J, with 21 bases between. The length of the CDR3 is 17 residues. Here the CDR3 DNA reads TGTGCCAGTAGGCTCACTCCCAACCTCCGGTCCCAAGAGACCCAGTACTTC. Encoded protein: CASRLTPNLRSQETQYF.

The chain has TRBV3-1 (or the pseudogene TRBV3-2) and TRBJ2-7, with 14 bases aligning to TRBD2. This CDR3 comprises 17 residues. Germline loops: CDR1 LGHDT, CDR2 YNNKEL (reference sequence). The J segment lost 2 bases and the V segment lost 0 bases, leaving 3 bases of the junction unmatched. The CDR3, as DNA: TGTGCCAGCAGCCAAGAAGTGGGACTAGCGGGGGCCTACGAGCAGTACTTC. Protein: CASSQEVGLAGAYEQYF.

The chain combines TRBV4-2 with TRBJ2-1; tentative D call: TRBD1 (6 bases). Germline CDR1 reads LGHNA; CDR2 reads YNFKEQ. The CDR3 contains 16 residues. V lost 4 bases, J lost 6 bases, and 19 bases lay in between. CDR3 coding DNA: TGTGCCAGCAGCCTACGTGCAGGGGAAGGGGGCAATGAGCAGTTCTTC. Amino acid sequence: CASSLRAGEGGNEQFF.

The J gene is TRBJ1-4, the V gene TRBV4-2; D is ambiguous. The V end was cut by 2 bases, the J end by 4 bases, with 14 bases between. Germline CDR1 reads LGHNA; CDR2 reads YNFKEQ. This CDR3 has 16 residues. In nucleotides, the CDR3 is TGTGCCAGCAGCCAACCCAAGGTGTCAGATAATGAAAAACTGTTTTTT. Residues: CASSQPKVSDNEKLFF.

CDR3 sequence (DNA): TGTGCCACCAGTGATTCCAGGGGGTCGGGAGAGACCCAGTACTTC. Its protein product is CATSDSRGSGETQYF. The V call is TRBV24-1, the J call TRBJ2-5; TRBD1 agrees at 7 bases. CDR3 size: 15 residues. Trimming removed 2 bases from V and 4 bases from J; junction bases left unmatched: 6. Germline loops: CDR1 KGHDR, CDR2 SFDVKD.

In DNA, the CDR3 is TGTGCCAGCAGCCCGGCGGGCCTCGCGGTGGAAAAACTGTTTTTT. Translation gives CASSPAGLAVEKLFF. The rearrangement joins TRBV2 to TRBJ1-4; no definite D call. Germline CDR1 is SNHLY and CDR2 is FYNNEI. The CDR3 runs to 15 residues. V was cut by 6 bases and J by 8 bases, with 19 bases left in between.

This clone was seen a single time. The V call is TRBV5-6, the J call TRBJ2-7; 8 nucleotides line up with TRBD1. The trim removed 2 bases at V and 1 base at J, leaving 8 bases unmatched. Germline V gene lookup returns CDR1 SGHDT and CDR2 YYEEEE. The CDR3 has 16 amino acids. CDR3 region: CASSLGPNRGSYEQYF. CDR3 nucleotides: TGTGCCAGCAGCTTAGGGCCGAACAGGGGGTCCTACGAGCAGTACTTC.

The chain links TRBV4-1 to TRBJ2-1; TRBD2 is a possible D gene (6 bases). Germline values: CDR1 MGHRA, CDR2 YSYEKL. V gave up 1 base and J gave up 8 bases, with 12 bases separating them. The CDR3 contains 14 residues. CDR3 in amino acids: CASSQGGALDEQFF. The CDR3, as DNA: TGCGCCAGCAGCCAAGGCGGGGCCCTGGATGAGCAGTTCTTC.

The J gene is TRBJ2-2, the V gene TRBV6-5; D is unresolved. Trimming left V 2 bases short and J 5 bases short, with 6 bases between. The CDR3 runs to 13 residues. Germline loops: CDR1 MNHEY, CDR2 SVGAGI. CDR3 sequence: CASSYAFTGELFF. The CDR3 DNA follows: TGTGCCAGCAGTTACGCTTTTACCGGGGAGCTGTTTTTT.

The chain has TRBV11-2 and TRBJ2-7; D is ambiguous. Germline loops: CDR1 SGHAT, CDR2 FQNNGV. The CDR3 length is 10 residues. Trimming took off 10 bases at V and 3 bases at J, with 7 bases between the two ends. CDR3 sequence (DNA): TGTGCCACAGGTAACTACGAGCAGTACTTC. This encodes CATGNYEQYF.

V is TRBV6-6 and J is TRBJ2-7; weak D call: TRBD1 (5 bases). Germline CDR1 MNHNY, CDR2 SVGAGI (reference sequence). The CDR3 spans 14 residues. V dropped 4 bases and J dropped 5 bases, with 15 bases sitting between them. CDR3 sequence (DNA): TGTGCCAGCAGTTTCCCCAGGGAAGGCAACGAGCAGTACTTC. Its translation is CASSFPREGNEQYF.